What follows describes a single T cell receptor (beta chain). The antigen is unknown. This sample stems from a study of cytomegalovirus exposure and HLA in healthy donors. PCR employed 60 Vbeta and 13 Jbeta primers. Using immunoSEQ multiplex PCR, the repertoire was profiled, and TCRdb retains in-frame clones only, with some absent. The repertoire table contains roughly 69,000 clones. Study-wide results and limits: Earlier analysis looked at TCR beta V segments, and most were productive about 90% or about 30% of the time. TCR beta V- and J-gene trimming was later associated with a missense DCLRE1C variant. More clonal expansion characterized HLA-associated TCR beta chains than equally common others in a later analysis.

Material for sequencing was PBMCs. This TCR was recovered from a woman in her thirties in good health and CMV-seronegative.

The CDR3 DNA is TGTGCCAGCAGCAGACCGGGAGGTACTACCTACGAGCAGTACTTC. The encoded protein is CASSRPGGTTYEQYF. This chain uses TRBV7-8 with TRBJ2-7, with TRBD2 matching 7 bases. V dropped 5 bases and J dropped 2; count of bases not matched to a gene: 9. Germline-derived CDR1 and CDR2 are SGHVS and FQNEAQ. The CDR3 loop spans 15 amino acids. The whole variable domain, filled in from reference TRBV7-8 and TRBJ2-7, reads GAGVSQSPRYKVAKRGQDVALRCDPISGHVSLFWYQQALGQGPEFLTYFQNEAQLDKSGLPSDRFFAERPEGSVSTLKIQRTQQEDSAVYLCASSRPGGTTYEQYFGPGTRLTVT.